The next 10 T cell receptor beta chains were all read from a single sample in a study of cytomegalovirus exposure and HLA in healthy donors. The PCR used 60 Vbeta and 13 Jbeta primers. Sequenced by immunoSEQ multiplex PCR; TCRdb stores in-frame clones only, minus some. The sample contains 150,000 to 200,000 clones, about 75% of which appear only once. The material sequenced was PBMCs. Receptors originate from a man aged 50 to 59 in good health and CMV-seropositive.

This chain connects TRBV6-4 to TRBJ2-6; D is uncertain. Trimming cost V 4 bases and J 0 bases, with 7 bases left between them. CDR1 is MRHNA, CDR2 SNTAGT, per germline. The length of the CDR3 is 15 residues. The CDR3 spells CASSGTDSGANVLTF. CDR3 nucleotide sequence: TGTGCCAGCAGTGGTACAGACTCTGGGGCCAACGTCCTGACTTTC.

The gene calls are TRBV9 and TRBJ2-2; TRBD2 agrees at 11 bases. The trim removed 4 bases at V and 5 bases at J, leaving 7 bases unmatched. CDR1 and CDR2 (germline): SGDLS, YYNGEE. The CDR3 covers 16 residues. The CDR3 DNA reads TGTGCCAGCAGCCCGGGTAGGACTAGCGGGACCGGGGAGCTGTTTTTT. It translates to CASSPGRTSGTGELFF. Drawing the rest from reference TRBV9 and TRBJ2-2, the complete variable domain is DSGVTQTPKHLITATGQRVTLRCSPRSGDLSVYWYQQSLDQGLQFLIQYYNGEERAKGNILERFSAQQFPDLHSELNLSSLELGDSALYFCASSPGRTSGTGELFFGEGSRLTVL.

CDR3 protein: CASRAFTSGVFF. The CDR3 DNA reads TGTGCCAGCAGAGCCTTCACTTCCGGGGTTTTCTTT. The chain links TRBV2 to TRBJ1-1, with D hard to call. CDR3 size: 12 residues. In germline, CDR1 is SNHLY, CDR2 FYNNEI. Deletions cut 6 bases from V and 13 bases from J, with 18 bases between.

The chain links TRBV13 to TRBJ2-2; TRBD2 agrees at 11 bases. V lost 4 bases, J lost 6 bases, and 4 bases stayed unmatched. The CDR3 has 15 residues. Germline CDR1 and CDR2: PRHDT and FYEKMQ (reference sequence). The CDR3 loop reads CASSSLLAGAGELFF. CDR3 DNA: TGTGCCAGCAGCTCTTTACTAGCGGGGGCCGGGGAGCTGTTTTTT.

The chain joins TRBV7-8 to TRBJ1-1; D not certain. The CDR3 is made up of 16 amino acids. Germline V lookup: CDR1 SGHVS, CDR2 FQNEAQ. The V end was cut by 2 bases, the J end by 1 base, with 14 bases between. CDR3 sequence (DNA): TGTGCCAGCAGCTTAAGGGAGCCCCAATCGAACACTGAAGCTTTCTTT. Amino acid sequence: CASSLREPQSNTEAFF.

The chain joins TRBV7-8 to TRBJ2-7, with 7 positions matching TRBD2. Per germline, CDR1 SGHVS and CDR2 FQNEAQ. After removal of 3 bases from V and 3 bases from J, the junction contained 2 bases not matched to a gene. The CDR3 has 13 residues. The CDR3: CASSLGTNYEQYV. CDR3 nucleotide sequence: TGTGCCAGCAGCTTGGGGACTAACTACGAGCAGTACGTC.

This chain links TRBV18 with TRBJ1-2, with TRBD1 identical over 8 bases. This CDR3 has 15 amino acids. The V gene's germline CDR1 is KGHSH and CDR2 LQKENI. Unmatched junction bases numbered 6, after V lost 2 bases and J lost 4 bases. The CDR3 sequence: CASSPGQGAAYGYTF. Written as DNA, the CDR3 is TGTGCCAGCTCACCAGGGCAGGGGGCAGCCTATGGCTACACCTTC.

J is TRBJ2-2 and V is TRBV5-6; TRBD1 matches at 9 bases. V trimming: 4 bases; J trimming: 9 bases; junction bases outside the gene matches: 10. Germline V gene sequence: CDR1 SGHDT, CDR2 YYEEEE. The CDR3 is 15 amino acids. CDR3 residues: CASSRQGVRQRELFF. CDR3 sequence (DNA): TGTGCCAGCAGCCGACAGGGGGTACGTCAACGGGAGCTGTTTTTT.

This clone is a singleton in its sample. This CDR3 reads CASSESGGGTQYF. DNA for the CDR3: TGTGCCAGCAGTGAAAGTGGGGGCGGTACGCAGTATTTT. The chain couples TRBV2 to TRBJ2-3; maybe TRBD1 (6 bases). CDR1 and CDR2 from the germline V gene are SNHLY and FYNNEI. CDR3 length: 13 amino acids. V dropped 2 bases and J dropped 8 bases, with 11 bases sitting between them.

The chain recombines TRBV6-1 with TRBJ2-7, with 7 bases matching TRBD1. Germline values: CDR1 MNHNS, CDR2 SASEGT. The CDR3 consists of 15 residues. V dropped 5 bases and J dropped 3; count of bases not matched to a gene: 10. The CDR3 coding sequence is TGTGCCAGCAGTCGTGACAGGGTCGGATTCTACGAGCAGTACGTC. It translates to CASSRDRVGFYEQYV.